This T cell receptor beta chain appears in the sequencing data of a study of blood T cell repertoires in COVID-19. Those enrolled, adults aged 18 to 89 years, came from fewer than 25 US areas. Grouping used clinical history reported by participants in a survey and questionnaire. Donors of Cohort 3 who recovered were those that had two negative PCRs, clearance, or symptom resolution. Trimming cost V 4 bases and J 5 bases; bases outside gene matches: 6. CDR1 is LGHDT, CDR2 YNNKEL, per germline (reference sequence). The length of the CDR3 is 14 residues. Original data processing: Amplification of reference gene primers was used by the study to estimate nucleated cell counts. Data came from immunoSEQ multiplex PCR; TCRdb stores just in-frame clones and leaves some out. V and J calls plus clone size are reproduced from that table; the DNA served to infer D and trimming. The table has about 320,000 clones, about 92% seen once.

The chain links TRBV3-1 (or the pseudogene TRBV3-2) to TRBJ1-1; 8 bases are shared with TRBD1. The specimen was PBMCs or T cells enriched from blood (not recorded which). The origin of this receptor is a man aged 55 to 70 who had recovered from COVID-19. CDR3 protein: CASSLGQGGTEAFF. Here the CDR3 DNA reads TGTGCCAGCAGCCTCGGACAGGGTGGTACTGAAGCTTTCTTT.